The entry that follows covers one T cell receptor beta chain sequence. Its antigen is as yet unknown. TCRdb's table, derived via immunoSEQ multiplex PCR, lists solely in-frame clones and lacks some. The table has over 100,000 clones, about 88% seen once. The record originates from a study of identifying expanded T cells in peripheral blood. Study outcomes and limitations: Variance in clone template counts between roughly two-week samples significantly increased with total template count across all healthy donors.

Looked up from germline, CDR1 is SGHDT and CDR2 is YYEEEE. Trimming took 4 bases from V and 1 from J; bases not matched to a gene: 3. CDR3 length: 14 amino acids. Collection occurred without any documented infections or immune events in donors. This sequence originates from a person aged 18 to 70 in good health. Sequenced input: blood. The chain has TRBV5-6 and TRBJ2-3, with TRBD2 identical over 7 bases. The CDR3 region has the DNA TGTGCCAGCAGCGTGGGGGGGGGCACAGATACGCAGTATTTT. It encodes CASSVGGGTDTQYF.